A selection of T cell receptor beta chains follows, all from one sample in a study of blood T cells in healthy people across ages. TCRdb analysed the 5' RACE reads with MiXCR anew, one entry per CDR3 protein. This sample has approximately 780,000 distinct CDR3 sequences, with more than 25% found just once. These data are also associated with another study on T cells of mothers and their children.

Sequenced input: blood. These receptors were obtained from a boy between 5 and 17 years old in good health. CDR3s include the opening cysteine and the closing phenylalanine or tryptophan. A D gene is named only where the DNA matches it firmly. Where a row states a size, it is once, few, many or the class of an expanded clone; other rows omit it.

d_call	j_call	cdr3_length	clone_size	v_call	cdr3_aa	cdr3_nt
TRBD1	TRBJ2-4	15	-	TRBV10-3	CATGQGPLAKNIQYF	TGTGCCACGGGACAGGGTCCTTTAGCCAAAAACATTCAGTACTTC
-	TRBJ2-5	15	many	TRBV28	CASSPWQGPKTTQYF	TGTGCCAGCAGCCCTTGGCAGGGGCCGAAGACGACCCAGTACTTC
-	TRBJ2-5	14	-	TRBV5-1	CASSWDGGEETQYF	TGCGCCAGCAGCTGGGACGGTGGGGAAGAGACCCAGTACTTC
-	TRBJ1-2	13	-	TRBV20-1	CSASDRSLYGYTF	TGCAGTGCTTCCGACAGGTCTCTCTATGGCTACACCTTC
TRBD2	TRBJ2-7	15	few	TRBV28	CASTPIAGGPYEQYF	TGTGCCAGCACCCCAATAGCGGGGGGTCCCTACGAGCAGTACTTC
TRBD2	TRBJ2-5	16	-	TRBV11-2	CASSPTAGGWQETQYF	TGTGCCAGCAGCCCGACGGCGGGGGGGTGGCAAGAGACCCAGTACTTC
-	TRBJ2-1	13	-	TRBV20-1	CSARGHLDNEQFF	TGCAGTGCTAGGGGGCACCTAGACAATGAGCAGTTCTTC
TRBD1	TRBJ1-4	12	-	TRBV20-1	CSARGGGQSLFF	TGCAGTGCTAGAGGGGGGGGACAGTCTCTGTTTTTT
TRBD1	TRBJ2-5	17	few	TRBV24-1	CATSDFGTGFLRETQYF	TGTGCCACCAGTGACTTCGGGACAGGTTTTCTAAGGGAGACCCAGTACTTC
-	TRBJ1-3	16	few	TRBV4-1	CASSQEGLISGNTIYF	TGCGCCAGCAGCCAAGAGGGTCTTATCTCTGGAAACACCATATATTTT
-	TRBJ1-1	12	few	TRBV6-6	CASRPPGPEAFF	TGTGCCAGCAGGCCTCCGGGACCTGAAGCTTTCTTT
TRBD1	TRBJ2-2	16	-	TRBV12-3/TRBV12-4	CASSPDRRGDTGELFF	TGTGCCAGCAGCCCGGACAGGCGAGGAGACACCGGGGAGCTGTTTTTT
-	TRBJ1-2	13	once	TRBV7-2	CASSSEGPYGYTF	TGTGCCAGCAGCTCGGAAGGACCTTATGGCTACACCTTC
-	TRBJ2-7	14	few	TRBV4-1	CASSLIPRGYEQYF	TGCGCCAGCAGCCTTATTCCTAGGGGCTACGAGCAGTACTTC
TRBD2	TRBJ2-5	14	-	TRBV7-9	CASSLSGGTETQYF	TGTGCCAGCAGCTTAAGCGGGGGGACGGAGACCCAGTACTTC